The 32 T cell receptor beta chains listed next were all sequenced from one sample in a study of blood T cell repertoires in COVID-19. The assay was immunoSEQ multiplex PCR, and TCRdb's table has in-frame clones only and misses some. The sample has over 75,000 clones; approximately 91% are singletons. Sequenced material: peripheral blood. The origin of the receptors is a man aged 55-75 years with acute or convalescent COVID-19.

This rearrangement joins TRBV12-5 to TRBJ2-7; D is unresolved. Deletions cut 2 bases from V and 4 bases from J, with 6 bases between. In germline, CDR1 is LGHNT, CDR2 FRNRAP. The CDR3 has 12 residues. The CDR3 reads CASGLSRYEQYF. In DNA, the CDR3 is TGTGCTAGTGGTTTGAGTCGGTACGAGCAGTACTTC.

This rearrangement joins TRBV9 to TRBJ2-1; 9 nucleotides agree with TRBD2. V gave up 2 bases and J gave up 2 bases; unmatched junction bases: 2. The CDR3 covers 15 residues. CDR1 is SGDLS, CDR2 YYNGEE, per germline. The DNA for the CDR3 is TGTGCCAGCAGCGTGGCGGGGGGGACCTACAATGAGCAGTTCTTC. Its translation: CASSVAGGTYNEQFF. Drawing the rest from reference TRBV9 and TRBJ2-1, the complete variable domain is DSGVTQTPKHLITATGQRVTLRCSPRSGDLSVYWYQQSLDQGLQFLIQYYNGEERAKGNILERFSAQQFPDLHSELNLSSLELGDSALYFCASSVAGGTYNEQFFGPGTRLTVL.

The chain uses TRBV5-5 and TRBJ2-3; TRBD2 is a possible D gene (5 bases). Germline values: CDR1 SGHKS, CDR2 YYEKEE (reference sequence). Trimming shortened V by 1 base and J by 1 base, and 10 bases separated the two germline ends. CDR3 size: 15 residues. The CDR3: CASSLLLGGTDTQYF. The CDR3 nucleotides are TGTGCCAGCAGCTTGCTCCTGGGAGGCACAGATACGCAGTATTTT. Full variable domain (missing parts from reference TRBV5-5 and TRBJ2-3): DAGVTQSPTHLIKTRGQQVTLRCSPISGHKSVSWYQQVLGQGPQFIFQYYEKEERGRGNFPDRFSARQFPNYSSELNVNALLLGDSALYLCASSLLLGGTDTQYFGPGTRLTVL.

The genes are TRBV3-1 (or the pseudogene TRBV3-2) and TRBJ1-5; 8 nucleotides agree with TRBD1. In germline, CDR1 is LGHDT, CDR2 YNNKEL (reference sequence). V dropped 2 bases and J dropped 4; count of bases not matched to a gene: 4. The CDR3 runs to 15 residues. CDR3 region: CASSQTGGSNQPQHF. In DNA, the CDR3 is TGTGCCAGCAGCCAAACAGGGGGGTCAAATCAGCCCCAGCATTTT.

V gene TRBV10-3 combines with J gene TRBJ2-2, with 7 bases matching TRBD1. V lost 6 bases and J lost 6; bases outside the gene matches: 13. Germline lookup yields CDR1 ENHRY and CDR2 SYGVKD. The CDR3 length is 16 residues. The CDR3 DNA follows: TGTGCCATCAGGAGGGAGACAGGGATAGGGTCCGGGGAGCTGTTTTTT. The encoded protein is CAIRRETGIGSGELFF.

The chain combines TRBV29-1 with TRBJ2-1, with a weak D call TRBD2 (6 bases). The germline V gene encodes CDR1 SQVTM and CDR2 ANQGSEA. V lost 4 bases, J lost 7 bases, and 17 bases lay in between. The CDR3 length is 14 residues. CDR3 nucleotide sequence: TGCAGCGTTGGTCACGGCGGGACGGGTAATGAGCAGTTCTTC. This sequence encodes CSVGHGGTGNEQFF.

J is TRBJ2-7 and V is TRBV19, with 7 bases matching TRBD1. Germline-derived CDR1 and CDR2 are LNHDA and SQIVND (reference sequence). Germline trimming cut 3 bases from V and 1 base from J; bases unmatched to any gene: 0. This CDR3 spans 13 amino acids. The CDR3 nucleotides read TGTGCCAGTAGTATGGACAGGTCCTACGAGCAGTACTTC. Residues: CASSMDRSYEQYF.

The CDR3 DNA follows: TGTGCCAGCAGCTATGCAGCGGGAGCCTACGAGCAGTACTTC. It encodes CASSYAAGAYEQYF. The genes are TRBV7-9 and TRBJ2-7; 8 bases are shared with TRBD2. The CDR3 spans 14 residues. CDR1 and CDR2 (germline): SEHNR, FQNEAQ (reference sequence). V was pared by 4 bases and J by 2 bases, with 4 bases of the junction left unmatched.

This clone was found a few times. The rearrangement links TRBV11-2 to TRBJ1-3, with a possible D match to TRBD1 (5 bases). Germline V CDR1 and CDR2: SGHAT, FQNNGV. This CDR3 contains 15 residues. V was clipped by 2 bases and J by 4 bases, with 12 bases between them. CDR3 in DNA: TGTGCCAGCAGCTTACAAGGGGCAGACGGAAACACCATATATTTT. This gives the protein CASSLQGADGNTIYF. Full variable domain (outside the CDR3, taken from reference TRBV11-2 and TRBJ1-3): EAGVAQSPRYKIIEKRQSVAFWCNPISGHATLYWYQQILGQGPKLLIQFQNNGVVDDSQLPKDRFSAERLKGVDSTLKIQPAKLEDSAVYLCASSLQGADGNTIYFGEGSWLTVV.

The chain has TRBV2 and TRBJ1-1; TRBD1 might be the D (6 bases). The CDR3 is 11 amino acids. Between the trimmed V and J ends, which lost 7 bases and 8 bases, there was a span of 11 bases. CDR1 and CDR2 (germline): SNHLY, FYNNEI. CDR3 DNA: TGTGCCAGCATCAGGGGCCAAGAAGCTTTCTTT. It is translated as CASIRGQEAFF.

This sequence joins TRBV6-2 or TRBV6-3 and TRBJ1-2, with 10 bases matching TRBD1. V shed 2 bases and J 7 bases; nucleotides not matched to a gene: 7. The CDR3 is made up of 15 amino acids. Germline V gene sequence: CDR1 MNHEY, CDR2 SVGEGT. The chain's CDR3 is CASSYRDRGSVGYTF. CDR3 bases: TGTGCCAGCAGTTACCGGGACAGGGGATCTGTTGGCTACACCTTC.

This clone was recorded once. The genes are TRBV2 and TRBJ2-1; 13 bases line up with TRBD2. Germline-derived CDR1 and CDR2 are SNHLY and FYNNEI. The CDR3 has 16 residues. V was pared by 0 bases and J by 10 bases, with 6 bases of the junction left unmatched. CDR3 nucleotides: TGTGCCAGCAGTGAAGCATCACTAGCGGGAGGGGAGGAGCAGTTCTTC. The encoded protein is CASSEASLAGGEEQFF.

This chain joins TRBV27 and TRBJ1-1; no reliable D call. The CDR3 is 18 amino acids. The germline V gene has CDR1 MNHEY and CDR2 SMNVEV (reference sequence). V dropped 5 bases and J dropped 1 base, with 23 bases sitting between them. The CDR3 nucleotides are TGTGCCAGCAGTCCCGTAAGACTGCCGAGCCACCCGAACACTGAAGCTTTCTTT. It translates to CASSPVRLPSHPNTEAFF.

The chain's CDR3 is CASSIGQAANEQFF. The DNA of the CDR3 is TGTGCCAGCAGTATAGGACAGGCGGCCAATGAGCAGTTCTTC. The chain couples TRBV27 to TRBJ2-1; 7 bases are a match to TRBD1. This CDR3 is 14 amino acids long. Per the germline V gene, CDR1 is MNHEY and CDR2 is SMNVEV (reference sequence). The J segment lost 6 bases and the V segment lost 5 bases, leaving 7 bases of the junction unmatched.

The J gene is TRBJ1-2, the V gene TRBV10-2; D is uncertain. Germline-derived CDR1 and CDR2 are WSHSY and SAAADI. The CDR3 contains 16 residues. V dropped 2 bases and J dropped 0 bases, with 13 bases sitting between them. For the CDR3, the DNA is TGCGCCAGCAGTGAGATCATGGAGGACCCTAACTATGGCTACACCTTC. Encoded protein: CASSEIMEDPNYGYTF.

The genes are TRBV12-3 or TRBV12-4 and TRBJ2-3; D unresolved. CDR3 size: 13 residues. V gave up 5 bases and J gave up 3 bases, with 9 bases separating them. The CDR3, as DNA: TGTGCCAGCAGTCAACCCGGGACAGATACGCAGTATTTT. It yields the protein CASSQPGTDTQYF.

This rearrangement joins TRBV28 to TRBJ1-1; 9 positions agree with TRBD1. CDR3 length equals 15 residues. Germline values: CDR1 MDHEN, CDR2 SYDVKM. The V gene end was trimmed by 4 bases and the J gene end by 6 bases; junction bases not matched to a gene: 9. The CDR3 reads CASSSLQGASAEAFF. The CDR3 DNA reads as TGTGCCAGCAGTTCCTTACAGGGGGCGAGCGCTGAAGCTTTCTTT.

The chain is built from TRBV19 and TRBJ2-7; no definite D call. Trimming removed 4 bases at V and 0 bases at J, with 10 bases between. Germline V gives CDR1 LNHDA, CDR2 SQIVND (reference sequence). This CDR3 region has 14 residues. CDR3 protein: CASSRAQSSYEQYF. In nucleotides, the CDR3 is TGTGCCAGTAGTAGGGCTCAGAGCTCCTACGAGCAGTACTTC.

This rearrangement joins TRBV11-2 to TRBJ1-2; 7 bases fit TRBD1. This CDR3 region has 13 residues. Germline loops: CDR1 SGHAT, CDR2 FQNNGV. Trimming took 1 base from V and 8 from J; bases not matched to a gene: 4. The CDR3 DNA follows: TGTGCCAGCAGCTTAGGGGCAGGGGGAGGCTACACCTTC. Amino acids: CASSLGAGGGYTF.

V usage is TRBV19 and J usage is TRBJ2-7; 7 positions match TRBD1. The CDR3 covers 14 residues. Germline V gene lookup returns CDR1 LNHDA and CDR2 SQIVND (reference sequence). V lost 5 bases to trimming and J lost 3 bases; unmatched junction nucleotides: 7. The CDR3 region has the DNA TGTGCCAGTAGTCTCCGACAGGGACACTACGAGCAGTACTTC. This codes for CASSLRQGHYEQYF.

The CDR3: CASRIPGQGRNEQFF. In DNA, the CDR3 is TGTGCCAGCAGGATTCCGGGACAGGGGAGGAATGAGCAGTTCTTC. The rearrangement links TRBV21-1 to TRBJ2-1; the table's TRBD1 call for D was not verified on the DNA. TRBV21-1 is a recognized pseudogene. The CDR3 spans 15 residues.

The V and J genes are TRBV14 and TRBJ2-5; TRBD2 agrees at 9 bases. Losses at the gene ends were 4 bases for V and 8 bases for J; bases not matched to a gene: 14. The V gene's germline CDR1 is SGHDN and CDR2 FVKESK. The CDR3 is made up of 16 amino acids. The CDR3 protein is CASSPRIGIAGDTQYF. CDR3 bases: TGTGCCAGCAGCCCCCGTATCGGGATAGCGGGGGATACCCAGTACTTC.

As DNA, the CDR3 is TGTGCCAGCAGTCCCAGGGGCGCCAATTCACCCCTCCACTTT. It codes for CASSPRGANSPLHF. The genes are TRBV5-4 and TRBJ1-6; perhaps TRBD1 as D (6 bases). The germline gives CDR1 SGHNT, CDR2 YYREEE (reference sequence). CDR3 length: 14 amino acids. V lost 5 bases to trimming and J lost 7 bases, with 13 bases between them.

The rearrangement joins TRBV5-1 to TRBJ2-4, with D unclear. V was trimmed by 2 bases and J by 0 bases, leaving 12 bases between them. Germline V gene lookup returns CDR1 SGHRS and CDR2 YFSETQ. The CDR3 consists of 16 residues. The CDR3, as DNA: TGCGCCAGCAGCTTTGAAGCTAGGCAAGCCAAAAACATTCAGTACTTC. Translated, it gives CASSFEARQAKNIQYF.

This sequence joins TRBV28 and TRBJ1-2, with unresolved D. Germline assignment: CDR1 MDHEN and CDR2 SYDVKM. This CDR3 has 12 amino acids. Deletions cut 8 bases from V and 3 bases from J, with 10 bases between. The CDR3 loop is CASGLGDYGYTF. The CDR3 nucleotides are TGTGCCAGCGGCCTCGGGGACTATGGCTACACCTTC.

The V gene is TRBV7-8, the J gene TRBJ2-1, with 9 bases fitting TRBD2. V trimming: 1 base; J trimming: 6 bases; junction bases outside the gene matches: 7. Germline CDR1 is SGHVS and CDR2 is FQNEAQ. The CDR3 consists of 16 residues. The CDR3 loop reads CASSLESGRLGNEQFF. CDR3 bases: TGTGCCAGCAGCTTAGAGAGCGGGAGGCTGGGCAATGAGCAGTTCTTC.

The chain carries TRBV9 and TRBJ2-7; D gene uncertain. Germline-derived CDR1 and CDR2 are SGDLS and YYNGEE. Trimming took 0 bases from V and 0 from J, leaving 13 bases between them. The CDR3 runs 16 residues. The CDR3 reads CASSVGGGRSSYEQYF. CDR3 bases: TGTGCCAGCAGCGTAGGAGGTGGTCGAAGCTCCTACGAGCAGTACTTC. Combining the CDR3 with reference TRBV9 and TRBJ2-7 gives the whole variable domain DSGVTQTPKHLITATGQRVTLRCSPRSGDLSVYWYQQSLDQGLQFLIQYYNGEERAKGNILERFSAQQFPDLHSELNLSSLELGDSALYFCASSVGGGRSSYEQYFGPGTRLTVT.

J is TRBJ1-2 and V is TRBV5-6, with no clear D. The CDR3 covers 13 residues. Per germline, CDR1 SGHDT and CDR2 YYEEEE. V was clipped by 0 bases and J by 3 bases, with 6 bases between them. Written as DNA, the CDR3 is TGTGCCAGCAGCTTGGGCCAGGACTATGGCTACACCTTC. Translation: CASSLGQDYGYTF.

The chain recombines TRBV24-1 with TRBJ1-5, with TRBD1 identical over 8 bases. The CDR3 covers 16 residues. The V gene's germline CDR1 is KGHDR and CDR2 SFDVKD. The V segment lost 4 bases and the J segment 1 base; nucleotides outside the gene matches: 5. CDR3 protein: CATSDHRTGSNQPQHF. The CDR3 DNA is TGTGCCACCAGTGACCACCGGACAGGGAGCAATCAGCCCCAGCATTTT.

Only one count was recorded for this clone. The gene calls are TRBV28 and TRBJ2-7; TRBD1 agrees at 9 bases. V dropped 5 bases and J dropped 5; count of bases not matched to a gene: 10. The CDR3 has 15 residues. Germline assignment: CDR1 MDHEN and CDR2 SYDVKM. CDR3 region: CASSPRGTGYNEQYF. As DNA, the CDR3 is TGTGCCAGCAGTCCCCGTGGGACAGGGTATAACGAGCAGTACTTC.

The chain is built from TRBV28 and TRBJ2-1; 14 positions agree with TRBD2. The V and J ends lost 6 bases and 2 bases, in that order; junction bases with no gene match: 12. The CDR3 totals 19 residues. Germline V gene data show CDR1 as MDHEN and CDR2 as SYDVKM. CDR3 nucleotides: TGTGCCAGCAGGAGTACGGGACTAGCGGGAGTCAGGCCCTACAATGAGCAGTTCTTC. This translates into CASRSTGLAGVRPYNEQFF.

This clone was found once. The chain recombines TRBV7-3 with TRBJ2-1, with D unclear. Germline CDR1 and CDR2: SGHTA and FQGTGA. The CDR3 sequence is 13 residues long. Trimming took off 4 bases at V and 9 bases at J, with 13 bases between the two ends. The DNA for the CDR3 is TGTGCCAGCAGCTCTTCTCCTGACATTGAGCAGTTCTTC. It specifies CASSSSPDIEQFF.